The clone carrying this T cell receptor (beta chain) has just a few counts. Its specificity is unknown. Only healthy Caucasians were included as donors. Each CDR3 protein gets one entry after TCRdb re-called the 5' RACE reads with MiXCR. The table shows about 1.7 million distinct CDR3 sequences, with roughly a third occurring only once. The CDR3 sequence is 16 residues long. V lost 0 bases and J lost 2, with 14 bases in between. Germline V lookup: CDR1 SGHRS, CDR2 YFSETQ. This entry belongs to a study of identical twins. Study-wide findings and caveats: With abundant cord blood beta clonotypes, insertions were fewer; memory repertoires showed no such pattern.

This chain connects TRBV5-1 to TRBJ1-2; D possibly corresponds to TRBD1 (5 bases). Input material: cord blood. The receptor was derived from a newborn girl in good health. As DNA, the CDR3 is TGCGCCAGCAGCTTGGATCTGTGGGGGAGCAACTATGGCTACACCTTC. Translating it yields CASSLDLWGSNYGYTF.